This passage covers 21 T cell receptor beta chains from one sample sequenced in a study of blood T cell repertoires in COVID-19. Clones were sequenced by immunoSEQ multiplex PCR, and TCRdb holds only the in-frame ones, with some missing. The sample shows roughly 76,000 clones, around 83% of them seen only once. Sample: peripheral blood. These receptors originate from a woman in her 70s with acute or convalescent COVID-19.

J is TRBJ1-5 and V is TRBV15, with 7 bases identical to TRBD1. Trimming removed 5 bases from V and 4 bases from J; junction bases left unmatched: 5. The CDR3 contains 14 residues. From germline, CDR1 is LNHNV and CDR2 YYDKDF (reference sequence). In DNA, the CDR3 is TGTGCCACCAGCCAGGGACAGCTTAATCAGCCCCAGCATTTT. It yields the protein CATSQGQLNQPQHF.

This chain links TRBV10-3 with TRBJ2-1, with TRBD1 matching over 10 bases. The CDR3 is made up of 16 amino acids. V gave up 0 bases and J gave up 7 bases; unmatched junction bases: 6. CDR1 is ENHRY and CDR2 is SYGVKD in the germline V gene. CDR3 in DNA: TGTGCCATCAGTGAGTCCGGGACAGGGGTTAATAATGAGCAGTTCTTC. This encodes CAISESGTGVNNEQFF.

The CDR3 sequence: CASSLTTAGGVNEQFF. The CDR3 nucleotides read TGTGCCAGCAGCTTAACCACGGCGGGAGGGGTGAATGAGCAGTTCTTC. V is TRBV7-3 and J is TRBJ2-1; TRBD2 matches at 9 bases. V lost 0 bases and J lost 7; bases outside the gene matches: 7. The CDR3 is 16 residues long. Per the germline V gene, CDR1 is SGHTA and CDR2 is FQGTGA.

The chain combines TRBV5-1 with TRBJ2-2; D not certain. The CDR3 is 13 amino acids. Germline V gene sequence: CDR1 SGHRS, CDR2 YFSETQ. V lost 4 bases to trimming and J lost 1 base, with 5 bases between them. The DNA of the CDR3 is TGCGCCAGCAGCCCAGAGAACACCGGGGAGCTGTTTTTT. Translated: CASSPENTGELFF.

The gene calls are TRBV6-1 and TRBJ1-5; D possibly corresponds to TRBD1 (5 bases). The CDR3 runs 15 residues. Trimming shortened V by 0 bases and J by 1 base, and 7 bases separated the two germline ends. The germline CDR1 and CDR2 sequences are MNHNS and SASEGT. CDR3 sequence: CASSEAGGSNQPQHF. The CDR3 coding sequence is TGTGCCAGCAGTGAAGCGGGGGGGAGCAATCAGCCCCAGCATTTT.

The J gene is TRBJ2-7, the V gene TRBV6-5, with 10 bases fitting TRBD2. Germline V gene data show CDR1 as MNHEY and CDR2 as SVGAGI. The length of the CDR3 is 15 residues. V lost 5 bases, J lost 3 bases, and 7 bases stayed unmatched. For the CDR3, the DNA is TGTGCCAGCAGTCCCGGACTAGCGGTCCTCTACGAGCAGTACTTC. It is translated as CASSPGLAVLYEQYF.

The genes are TRBV9 and TRBJ2-3; 9 positions match TRBD2. Germline V gene lookup returns CDR1 SGDLS and CDR2 YYNGEE. CDR3 length: 16 amino acids. The V and J ends lost 0 bases and 5 bases, in that order; junction bases with no gene match: 7. DNA of the CDR3: TGTGCCAGCAGCGTAGTGGCGGGAGGGCCATTAGATACGCAGTATTTT. It codes for CASSVVAGGPLDTQYF. The variable domain in full, completed from reference TRBV9 and TRBJ2-3, reads DSGVTQTPKHLITATGQRVTLRCSPRSGDLSVYWYQQSLDQGLQFLIQYYNGEERAKGNILERFSAQQFPDLHSELNLSSLELGDSALYFCASSVVAGGPLDTQYFGPGTRLTVL.

The chain employs TRBV6-6 and TRBJ1-1; unclear D gene. The germline CDR1 and CDR2 sequences are MNHNY and SVGAGI (reference sequence). V was shortened by 7 bases and J by 10 bases, with 19 bases between the two germline ends. The CDR3 totals 13 residues. The CDR3 sequence: CASTYDGLERAFF. For the CDR3, the DNA is TGTGCCAGCACCTACGACGGACTAGAAAGAGCTTTCTTT.

V gene TRBV7-9 combines with J gene TRBJ2-5, with 7 bases matching TRBD2. This CDR3 has 14 amino acids. J gave up 4 bases and V 5 bases, and 7 bases lay outside the gene matches. The germline V gene has CDR1 SEHNR and CDR2 FQNEAQ (reference sequence). The CDR3 spells CASSSREGRETQYF. DNA of the CDR3: TGTGCCAGCAGCAGCAGGGAGGGGAGAGAGACCCAGTACTTC.

This clone was seen a few times. This rearrangement joins TRBV5-1 to TRBJ2-5; 11 nucleotides align to TRBD2. This CDR3 comprises 15 residues. Germline CDR1 SGHRS, CDR2 YFSETQ. The trim removed 1 base at V and 4 bases at J, leaving 3 bases unmatched. CDR3 residues: CASSLIAGGAETQYF. CDR3 bases: TGCGCCAGCAGCTTGATAGCGGGAGGGGCAGAGACCCAGTACTTC.

In its sample, this clone was seen a few times. This sequence joins TRBV2 and TRBJ2-7; tentative D call: TRBD2 (7 bases). The CDR3 sequence is 14 residues long. Trimming took off 5 bases at V and 4 bases at J, with 15 bases between the two ends. The germline CDR1 and CDR2 sequences are SNHLY and FYNNEI. The CDR3: CASSPRRGGYEQYF. The CDR3 DNA is TGTGCCAGCAGTCCACGGAGGGGGGGGTACGAGCAGTACTTC.

The chain has TRBV27 and TRBJ1-1, with a tentative D call TRBD1 (5 bases). The CDR3 is 17 amino acids. The V gene lost 4 bases and the J gene lost 1 base, with 19 bases spanning the gap. Germline lookup yields CDR1 MNHEY and CDR2 SMNVEV (reference sequence). The CDR3 sequence: CASSSGRGVVGNTEAFF. CDR3 bases: TGTGCCAGCAGTTCCGGGCGGGGCGTCGTCGGGAACACTGAAGCTTTCTTT.

The rearrangement joins TRBV3-1 (or the pseudogene TRBV3-2) to TRBJ2-1; D is unresolved. Per the germline V gene, CDR1 is LGHDT and CDR2 is YNNKEL (reference sequence). The V and J ends lost 1 base and 7 bases respectively, with 8 bases between them. The CDR3 length is 13 residues. The chain's CDR3 is CASSQVGKNEQFF. The CDR3 DNA follows: TGTGCCAGCAGCCAAGTGGGCAAGAATGAGCAGTTCTTC.

This chain uses TRBV10-2 with TRBJ1-1; 8 positions agree with TRBD1. This CDR3 contains 14 residues. Germline CDR1 reads WSHSY; CDR2 reads SAAADI. Trimming cost V 6 bases and J 8 bases; bases outside gene matches: 11. Written as DNA, the CDR3 is TGCGCCAGCAGCAACAGGGGGTGGGGAGGAGAAGCTTTCTTT. This gives the protein CASSNRGWGGEAFF.

The chain recombines TRBV9 with TRBJ1-2; tentative D call: TRBD1 (5 bases). Trimming stripped 4 bases from V and 4 bases from J, with 14 bases between. The CDR3 has 14 residues. Looked up from germline, CDR1 is SGDLS and CDR2 is YYNGEE. DNA of the CDR3: TGTGCCAGCAGCTCCCGACAGCCCCTCTATGGCTACACCTTC. This gives the protein CASSSRQPLYGYTF.

On this clone: The sample holds other DNA sequences that translate to the same CDR3. The V gene is TRBV3-1 (or the pseudogene TRBV3-2), the J gene TRBJ2-3; possibly TRBD2 for D (5 bases). Germline loops: CDR1 LGHDT, CDR2 YNNKEL (reference sequence). The CDR3 spans 19 residues. V lost 1 base and J 6 bases, leaving 26 bases between the germline ends. CDR3 nucleotide sequence: TGTGCCAGCAGCCAAGGCCCACGTAGTTTCCGGGAAGGCCAGGATACGCAGTATTTT. Residues: CASSQGPRSFREGQDTQYF.

The V and J genes are TRBV7-9 and TRBJ1-3; D might be TRBD1 (5 bases). The CDR3 totals 16 residues. The germline V gene has CDR1 SEHNR and CDR2 FQNEAQ (reference sequence). The ends were cut back, 2 bases at V and 0 bases at J, with 11 bases in the middle. The CDR3 DNA reads TGTGCCAGCAGCTTATCACAGGCGATCTCTGGAAACACCATATATTTT. Protein sequence: CASSLSQAISGNTIYF.

The chain recombines TRBV3-1 (or the pseudogene TRBV3-2) with TRBJ2-7; TRBD2 might be the D (5 bases). This CDR3 has 15 amino acids. The germline V gene has CDR1 LGHDT and CDR2 YNNKEL (reference sequence). The germline V and J ends were trimmed by 1 base and 3 bases, with 13 bases remaining between them. The CDR3 reads CASSQGPGTVYEQYF. Here the CDR3 DNA reads TGTGCCAGCAGCCAAGGTCCGGGAACCGTCTACGAGCAGTACTTC.

The CDR3 DNA sequence: TGTGCCAGCAGTAAAACCGGGGGGACGGCTAACACCGGGGAGCTGTTTTTT. It yields the protein CASSKTGGTANTGELFF. The J gene is TRBJ2-2, the V gene TRBV6-4; 7 nucleotides line up with TRBD2. The germline V gene has CDR1 MRHNA and CDR2 SNTAGT. This CDR3 contains 17 residues. With 5 bases clipped from V and 2 bases from J, the junction kept 11 bases outside the gene matches.

This chain connects TRBV7-9 to TRBJ2-7; D perhaps matches TRBD1 (8 bases). Germline V gene sequence: CDR1 SEHNR, CDR2 FQNEAQ (reference sequence). V was shortened by 2 bases and J by 2 bases, with 19 bases between the two germline ends. CDR3 length: 17 amino acids. CDR3 in amino acids: CASSLTGGGVAPYEQYF. In nucleotides, the CDR3 is TGTGCCAGCAGCTTAACAGGGGGGGGTGTCGCCCCCTACGAGCAGTACTTC.

CDR3 residues: CASSIDLTGVYGYTF. CDR3 DNA sequence: TGTGCCAGTAGTATAGACCTGACAGGGGTATATGGCTACACCTTC. The chain links TRBV19 to TRBJ1-2; TRBD1 aligns across 8 bases. CDR3 size: 15 residues. Germline V gene data show CDR1 as LNHDA and CDR2 as SQIVND (reference sequence). Unmatched junction bases numbered 5, after V lost 0 bases and J lost 5 bases.